The source of this TCR beta chain is a study of T-cell memory formation after mild COVID-19. TCR alpha and TCR beta cDNA libraries with sample barcodes and UMIs came from 5'RACE using constant-segment primers. TCRdb ran MiXCR on the 5' RACE reads and lists one entry per CDR3 protein. The sample consists of about 350,000 distinct CDR3 sequences, roughly 15% of them appearing once. Regarding this clonotype: Its antigen is unknown.

Between the trimmed V and J ends, which lost 5 bases and 1 base, there was a span of 15 bases. CDR3 length: 15 residues. Germline V gives CDR1 SGHTA, CDR2 FQGTGA. Study-wide findings and caveats: A balance of CD4 and CD8 characterized clones contracting day 15 to 85, whereas later expanders leaned CD4+. Memory cells collected pre-infection included some clones that later responded, suggesting cross-reactive memory joined. Most CD4+ clones that shrank were in CM and EM, while CD8+ ones turned up in EMRA.

Input material: PBMCs or a T cell subset sorted from them (not recorded which). The rearrangement joins TRBV7-3 to TRBJ2-7, with D possibly matching TRBD1 (6 bases). This sequence was found in a man between 18 and 29 years old who had mild COVID-19 (a few samples of this study predate the infection). Cell type and time point are not known. The CDR3 loop is CASSTTSGTSYEQYF. The CDR3 bases are TGTGCCAGCAGCACGACCTCTGGGACATCCTACGAGCAGTACTTC.